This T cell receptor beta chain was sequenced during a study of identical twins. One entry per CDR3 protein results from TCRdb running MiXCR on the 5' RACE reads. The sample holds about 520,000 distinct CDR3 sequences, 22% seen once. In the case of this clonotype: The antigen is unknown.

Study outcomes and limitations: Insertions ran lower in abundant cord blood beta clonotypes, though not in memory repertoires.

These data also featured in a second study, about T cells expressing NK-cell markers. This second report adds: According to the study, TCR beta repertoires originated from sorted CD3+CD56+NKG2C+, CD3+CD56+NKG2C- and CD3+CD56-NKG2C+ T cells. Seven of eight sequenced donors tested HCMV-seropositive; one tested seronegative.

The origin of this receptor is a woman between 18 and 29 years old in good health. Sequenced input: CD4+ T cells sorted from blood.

CDR3 in amino acids: CASNVGDGEQFF. The CDR3 nucleotides read TGTGCCAGCAACGTGGGAGACGGTGAGCAGTTCTTC. The genes are TRBV9 and TRBJ2-1; tentative D call: TRBD2 (5 bases). Looked up from germline, CDR1 is SGDLS and CDR2 is YYNGEE. The CDR3 extends over 12 amino acids. With 6 bases removed from V and 9 bases from J, the gap between germline ends came to 13 bases.